This TCR beta chain was sequenced in a study of CD8+ T cells in alopecia areata (dated by TCRdb to the late 2010s). With respect to the entire study: In both human patients and the C3H/HeJ mouse model, the study applied high-throughput TCRbeta sequencing to look at T cell clonal expansion in alopecia areata. The RNA source kit depended on sample type: the PAXgene miRNA kit for fixed scalp, the miRNeasy kit for PBMCs, and the RNeasy kit for mouse skin. Amplification of TCRbeta CDR3 regions was done by immunoSEQ multiplex PCR using 35 Vbeta forward primers and 13 Jbeta reverse primers. On the human side, TCRbeta sequencing was run on scalp tissue and on sorted CD4+ and CD8+ peripheral blood T cells from healthy controls and from alopecia areata patients with either patchy or totalis/universalis disease. Scalp clonality was compared across normal scalp (n=4), patchy alopecia areata scalp (n=8), and alopecia totalis/universalis scalp (n=8).

Counted from cysteine to phenylalanine, this CDR3 has 15 amino acids. Solely the CDR3 DNA is kept, with 45 bases framed from the first base. CDR1 and CDR2, per the germline V gene (reference sequence), are SGHNT and YYREEE. Library preparation was by the immunoSEQ multiplex PCR assay. For TCR sequencing, RNA was extracted from every sample and reverse transcribed into cDNA to serve as template. First-strand cDNA was synthesized with SuperScript III using a 2:1 mix of oligo-dT and random hexamers. A synthetic immune receptor repertoire was used to measure amplification bias, and any remaining bias was corrected computationally. Per the source publication's procedure: Raw reads were preprocessed to remove errors, and CDR3 was defined by IMGT conventions from the conserved cysteine to phenylalanine. Clonality was calculated as 1 minus Shannon entropy normalized by log2 of the number of productive unique TCRs. CD4 or CD8 identity of scalp clones was inferred by cross-referencing scalp TCRbeta sequences with sorted blood CD4 and CD8 repertoires. In TCRdb, the immuneACCESS table is reduced to in-frame sequences with V and J assigned. These tables do not hold every clone; where another copy was compared, an unresolved V gene accounts for under half, and the others remain unexplained. V and J calls and clone size come straight from that table; D and trimming were deduced from the DNA. Here the sample has about 23,000 clones; 52% occur a single time. The ten largest clonotypes hold roughly 31% of the sample.

What the study reported, not specific to this receptor: Lesional scalp, especially in alopecia totalis/universalis, showed higher clonality and more expanded CD8+ clones than normal scalp, suggesting antigenic drive. Compared with mice, TCR sequences shared between patients were less clear, possibly partly because of HLA diversity across the patient population. Unlike mouse skin, which is dominated by gammadelta T cells, normal human skin has resident alphabeta T cells that are also sequenced, and this complicates analysis of the scalp TCR repertoire.

Peripheral blood and lesional scalp punch biopsies were obtained from patients with alopecia areata. PBMCs were isolated by density centrifugation and stained for CD3, CD4 and CD8, and CD4+ and CD8+ T cells were sorted on a FACSAria. Untreated alopecia areata patients were recruited as part of a multicenter biomarker study. For a few biomarker-study patients, blood CD8+ T cells were further sorted into NKG2D-low and NKG2D-high fractions. Only one count was recorded for this clone. What antigen it recognizes has not been identified. Base quality data are lacking; no much larger clone is found one base away.

Source material: NKG2D-high CD8+ T cells sorted from blood. The sample's cell subset or site label, in plain terms: sorted CD8+ NKG2D-high blood T cells. The chain was built from TRBV5-4 and TRBJ2-5, and the D gene may be TRBD2, 6 bases matching. Near its end, the DNA agrees better with TRBJ2-7, so the J call may be wrong. This TCR came from a human donor with alopecia areata. The CDR3 loop reads CASSPTSPEDYEQYF. The DNA is as follows: TGTGCCAGCAGTCCCACTAGCCCGGAGGACTACGAGCAGTACTTC.